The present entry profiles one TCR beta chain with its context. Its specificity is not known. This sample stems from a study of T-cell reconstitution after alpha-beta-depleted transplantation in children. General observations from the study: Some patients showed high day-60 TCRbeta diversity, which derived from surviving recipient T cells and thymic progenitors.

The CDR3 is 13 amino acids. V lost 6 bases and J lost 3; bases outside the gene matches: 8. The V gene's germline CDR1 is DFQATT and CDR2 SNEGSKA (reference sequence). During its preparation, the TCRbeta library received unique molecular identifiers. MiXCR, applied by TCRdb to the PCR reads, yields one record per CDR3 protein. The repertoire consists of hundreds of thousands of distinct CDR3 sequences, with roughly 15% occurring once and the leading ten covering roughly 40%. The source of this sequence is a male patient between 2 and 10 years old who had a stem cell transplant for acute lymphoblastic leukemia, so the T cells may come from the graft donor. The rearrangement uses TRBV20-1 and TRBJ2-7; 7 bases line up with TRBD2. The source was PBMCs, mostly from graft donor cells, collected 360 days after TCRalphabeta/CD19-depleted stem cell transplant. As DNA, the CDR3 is TGCAGTGCCCCCCGGGACTATCTCTACGAGCAGTACTTC. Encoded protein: CSAPRDYLYEQYF.